The clone carrying this T cell receptor beta chain has a handful of counts. Its antigen is still unknown. Measured with immunoSEQ multiplex PCR; TCRdb has only the in-frame clones, and not every one. The sample records just over 350,000 clones, about 90% being singletons. The sample comes from a study of Ad26.COV2.S vaccination and SARS-CoV-2 variants. General observations from the study: Possibly, TCR breadth and depth analyses underestimated total T cell responses. The breadth of spike-specific CD8+ and CD4+ T cell responses after vaccination was reportedly substantial. Ad26.COV2.S recipients had broader spike-specific TCRs (P = 0.0014).

The material sequenced was peripheral blood, taken after recovery from COVID-19. The receptor was derived from a human donor who had recovered from COVID-19.

CDR3 DNA sequence: TGTGCCAGCCGGCAGGGTAGTGCTAATGAAAAACTGTTTTTT. As protein: CASRQGSANEKLFF. The rearrangement uses TRBV2 and TRBJ1-4; tentatively, D is TRBD1 (5 bases). CDR3 size: 14 residues. Germline V gene data show CDR1 as SNHLY and CDR2 as FYNNEI. V lost 8 bases, J lost 3 bases, and 13 bases lay in between.